These 10 T cell receptor beta chains originate from one sample sequenced in a study of blood T cell repertoires in COVID-19. Sequenced by immunoSEQ multiplex PCR; TCRdb stores in-frame clones only, minus some. The sample has about 350,000 clones; roughly 86% are singletons. The sequencing sample was made of PBMCs or T cells enriched from blood (not recorded which). The source of these receptors is a woman aged 25 to 45 who had been exposed to COVID-19.

The V gene is TRBV27, the J gene TRBJ2-3, with 9 bases lining up with TRBD2. This CDR3 has 17 amino acids. The ends lost 5 bases at V and 1 base at J; junction bases unmatched: 10. Germline assignment: CDR1 MNHEY and CDR2 SMNVEV (reference sequence). CDR3 sequence (DNA): TGTGCCAGCAGTCTCACCATAGCGGGAGTCGGCACAGATACGCAGTATTTT. It codes for CASSLTIAGVGTDTQYF.

The chain has TRBV27 and TRBJ1-1; perhaps TRBD1 as D (6 bases). The CDR3 consists of 15 residues. Germline V CDR1 and CDR2: MNHEY, SMNVEV (reference sequence). Trimming shortened V by 0 bases and J by 5 bases, and 13 bases separated the two germline ends. The DNA of the CDR3 is TGTGCCAGCAGTTTATCGGCGGGGGCGGGAACTGAAGCTTTCTTT. Residues: CASSLSAGAGTEAFF.

The chain joins TRBV18 to TRBJ1-5; 7 bases are shared with TRBD1. The CDR3 length is 13 residues. J lost 5 bases, V lost 8 bases, and 6 bases had no gene match. Germline CDR1 KGHSH, CDR2 LQKENI. Written as DNA, the CDR3 is TGTGCCAGCACGCCCGGACAGGATCAGCCCCAGCATTTT. This sequence encodes CASTPGQDQPQHF.

The V gene is TRBV28, the J gene TRBJ2-7; 8 bases are a match to TRBD1. Germline CDR1 and CDR2: MDHEN and SYDVKM. J was trimmed by 4 bases and V by 8 bases; bases with no gene match: 16. This CDR3 region has 16 residues. The CDR3 loop is CASSSHYGQGQYEQYF. CDR3 nucleotide sequence: TGTGCCAGCTCTTCCCATTACGGACAGGGTCAGTACGAGCAGTACTTC.

The rearrangement joins TRBV11-3 to TRBJ2-1; D possibly corresponds to TRBD1 (8 bases). Looked up from germline, CDR1 is SGHNT and CDR2 is YENEEA. The V and J ends lost 4 bases and 3 bases respectively, with 13 bases between them. This CDR3 has 15 residues. CDR3 coding DNA: TGTGCCAGCAGCTACTACAGGGGGGGCTACAATGAGCAGTTCTTC. It specifies CASSYYRGGYNEQFF.

V gene TRBV15 combines with J gene TRBJ2-7, with D tentatively TRBD2 (5 bases). This CDR3 comprises 14 residues. Germline loops: CDR1 LNHNV, CDR2 YYDKDF (reference sequence). V lost 0 bases and J 6 bases, leaving 12 bases between the germline ends. CDR3 region: CATSRDLARVEQYF. The CDR3, as DNA: TGTGCCACCAGCAGAGATCTTGCGCGGGTCGAGCAGTACTTC. Together with reference TRBV15 and TRBJ2-7, the CDR3 gives the full variable domain: DAMVIQNPRYQVTQFGKPVTLSCSQTLNHNVMYWYQQKSSQAPKLLFHYYDKDFNNEADTPDNFQSRRPNTSFCFLDIRSPGLGDTAMYLCATSRDLARVEQYFGPGTRLTVT.

The chain couples TRBV27 to TRBJ2-5; TRBD1 matches 9 bases. The V and J ends lost 3 bases and 5 bases, in that order; junction bases with no gene match: 4. The CDR3 has 14 residues. CDR1 MNHEY and CDR2 SMNVEV come from the germline V gene (reference sequence). CDR3 coding DNA: TGTGCCAGCAGTTTCCGGGACAGGGTGGAGACCCAGTACTTC. It encodes CASSFRDRVETQYF.

This chain joins TRBV24-1 and TRBJ2-1, with 8 bases aligning to TRBD2. The CDR3 has 14 residues. Germline values: CDR1 KGHDR, CDR2 SFDVKD. Trimming took 8 bases from V and 4 from J; bases not matched to a gene: 6. CDR3 in DNA: TGTGCCACCAATCATAGCGGGGCTTACAATGAGCAGTTCTTC. Encoded protein: CATNHSGAYNEQFF.

The chain links TRBV5-4 to TRBJ2-5; 12 nucleotides match TRBD2. J gave up 3 bases and V 5 bases, and 8 bases lay outside the gene matches. CDR1 and CDR2 from the germline V gene are SGHNT and YYREEE (reference sequence). The CDR3 is 16 amino acids. CDR3 DNA: TGTGCCAGCAGGCCTAGCGGGAGGGCCTCTGAAGAGACCCAGTACTTC. This gives the protein CASRPSGRASEETQYF.

The V and J genes are TRBV7-8 and TRBJ1-2; possible D gene TRBD1, 5 bases. Trimming took off 5 bases at V and 4 bases at J, with 11 bases between the two ends. CDR1 and CDR2 from the germline V gene are SGHVS and FQNEAQ. The CDR3 totals 13 residues. CDR3 DNA sequence: TGTGCCAGCAGCCCAGGGCGAACCTATGGCTACACCTTC. The encoded protein is CASSPGRTYGYTF.